A single sample gave rise to the 28 T cell receptor beta chains below, sequenced in a study of T-cell memory formation after mild COVID-19. TCRdb called the 5' RACE reads again in MiXCR, with one record for every CDR3 protein. The repertoire holds about 49,000 distinct CDR3 sequences, with roughly 27% as singletons. The sequencing sample was made of PBMCs or a T cell subset sorted from them (not recorded which). The receptors were sampled from a man between 18 and 35 years old who had mild COVID-19 (a few samples of this study predate the infection). Cell type and time point are not known.

The DNA for the CDR3 is TGTGCCACCAGCGAGAGATCGAGGGAGCACAACTATGGCTACACCTTC. Encoded protein: CATSERSREHNYGYTF. V usage is TRBV15 and J usage is TRBJ1-2, with no clear D. V was trimmed by 5 bases and J by 2 bases, leaving 18 bases between them. CDR3 length: 16 residues. Germline lookup yields CDR1 LNHNV and CDR2 YYDKDF (reference sequence).

This clonotype is deemed medium-sized. The V gene is TRBV14, the J gene TRBJ2-7; D call uncertain. This CDR3 has 12 residues. V was cut by 3 bases and J by 0 bases, with 3 bases left in between. CDR1 and CDR2 (germline): SGHDN, FVKESK. The CDR3 is CASSHSSYEQYV. The CDR3 nucleotides are TGTGCCAGCAGCCATAGCTCCTACGAGCAGTACGTC.

The gene calls are TRBV29-1 and TRBJ2-1, with D tentatively TRBD2 (5 bases). CDR1 and CDR2 from the germline V gene are SQVTM and ANQGSEA. V was clipped by 4 bases and J by 5 bases, with 12 bases between them. CDR3 length equals 13 residues. Here the CDR3 reads CSVAVGAHNEQFF. The CDR3 coding sequence is TGCAGCGTTGCTGTGGGAGCCCACAATGAGCAGTTCTTC.

Here the CDR3 reads CASSESVGQGLGYTF. The CDR3 coding sequence is TGCGCCAGCAGTGAGTCGGTGGGACAGGGGCTTGGCTACACCTTC. This chain joins TRBV10-2 and TRBJ1-2; 10 nucleotides agree with TRBD1. The ends lost 0 bases at V and 7 bases at J; junction bases unmatched: 5. The CDR3 totals 15 residues. Germline V gene sequence: CDR1 WSHSY, CDR2 SAAADI.

The chain uses TRBV6-6 and TRBJ1-6; tentative D call: TRBD1 (6 bases). The germline V and J ends were trimmed by 5 bases and 7 bases, with 12 bases remaining between them. The CDR3 runs to 14 residues. Germline values: CDR1 MNHNY, CDR2 SVGAGI (reference sequence). The CDR3 is CASSLTGRNSPLHF. DNA for the CDR3: TGTGCCAGCAGTCTAACAGGGAGGAATTCACCCCTCCACTTT.

This clonotype came up a few times. V usage is TRBV4-3 and J usage is TRBJ2-5, with D tentatively TRBD1 (5 bases). CDR1 is LGHNA, CDR2 YSLEER, per germline. The V end lost 5 bases, the J end lost 4 bases, and 11 bases lay between the germline ends. CDR3 size: 13 residues. The CDR3 reads CASSSGQGETQYF. Here the CDR3 DNA reads TGCGCCAGCAGCTCCGGGCAGGGAGAGACCCAGTACTTC.

This clonotype has a handful of counts. The chain couples TRBV4-3 to TRBJ1-2, with D possibly TRBD1 on 6 matching bases. V lost 1 base and J lost 5, with 11 bases in between. Germline assignment: CDR1 LGHNA and CDR2 YSLEER. The CDR3 runs to 14 residues. CDR3 bases: TGCGCCAGCAGCCAAGTGGTGACAGGATATGGCTACACCTTC. As protein: CASSQVVTGYGYTF.

The chain links TRBV6-2 or TRBV6-3 to TRBJ2-7; 7 positions match TRBD1. Germline CDR1 MNHEY, CDR2 SVGEGT. V shed 11 bases, J shed 4 bases, and the junction held 5 bases outside the gene matches. The CDR3 spans 11 residues. The CDR3 sequence is CAHGTDYEQYV. In nucleotides, the CDR3 is TGTGCCCACGGGACAGATTACGAGCAGTACGTC.

This CDR3 is CSVVAGKNIQYF. For the CDR3, the DNA is TGCAGCGTTGTAGCGGGCAAGAACATTCAGTACTTC. This rearrangement joins TRBV29-1 to TRBJ2-4; 7 nucleotides line up with TRBD2. Unmatched junction bases numbered 4, after V lost 4 bases and J lost 7 bases. CDR1 and CDR2 (germline): SQVTM, ANQGSEA. The length of the CDR3 is 12 residues. Full variable domain (remainder filled in from reference TRBV29-1 and TRBJ2-4): SAVISQKPSRDICQRGTSLTIQCQVDSQVTMMFWYRQQPGQSLTLIATANQGSEATYESGFVIDKFPISRPNLTFSTLTVSNMSPEDSSIYLCSVVAGKNIQYFGAGTRLSVL.

This clonotype was seen more than once but under ten times. Sequence at one end of the junction differs from germline and may be a read error. The rearrangement links TRBV20-1 to TRBJ1-3; tentatively, D is TRBD1 (6 bases). CDR1 is DFQATT, CDR2 SNEGSKA, per germline (reference sequence). The length of the CDR3 is 15 residues. The CDR3 reads CSARGDTDSGNTIYF. As DNA, the CDR3 is TGCAGTGCCAGAGGGGACACTGACTCTGGAAACACCATATATTTT.

This clonotype has just a few counts. The rearrangement links TRBV30 to TRBJ2-5; D gene unclear. Trimming pared 5 bases from V and 5 bases from J, leaving 6 bases between. This CDR3 region has 10 residues. The germline V gene has CDR1 GTSNPN and CDR2 SVGIG (reference sequence). The CDR3 protein is CAWHGETQYF. CDR3 nucleotide sequence: TGTGCCTGGCATGGGGAGACCCAGTACTTC.

This chain uses TRBV29-1 with TRBJ2-1; 8 nucleotides line up with TRBD2. The trim removed 7 bases at V and 8 bases at J, leaving 7 bases unmatched. The CDR3 consists of 12 residues. Germline V CDR1 and CDR2: SQVTM, ANQGSEA. The CDR3 spells CSARGEGYEQFF. The CDR3 DNA reads as TGCAGCGCGCGGGGGGAAGGCTATGAGCAGTTCTTC.

In its sample, this clonotype was seen many times. CDR3 sequence: CASSLRSTDTQYF. The CDR3 DNA is TGCGCCAGCAGCTTGAGAAGCACAGATACGCAGTATTTT. The J gene is TRBJ2-3, the V gene TRBV5-1; D is unclear. The germline V gene encodes CDR1 SGHRS and CDR2 YFSETQ. V gave up 1 base and J gave up 0 bases, with 3 bases separating them. The length of the CDR3 is 13 residues.

V is TRBV6-6 and J is TRBJ2-3; D gene unclear. Germline V CDR1 and CDR2: MNHNY, SVGAGI (reference sequence). The CDR3 runs 12 residues. Between the trimmed V and J ends, which lost 1 base and 6 bases, there was a span of 5 bases. This CDR3 is CASSYLWDTQYF. Written as DNA, the CDR3 is TGTGCCAGCAGTTACTTGTGGGATACGCAGTATTTT.

The J gene is TRBJ2-7, the V gene TRBV5-8; D perhaps matches TRBD1 (7 bases). The CDR3 consists of 14 residues. V was shortened by 0 bases and J by 6 bases, with 13 bases between the two germline ends. CDR1 is SGHTS and CDR2 is YDEGEE in the germline V gene. CDR3 bases: TGTGCCAGCAGCTTGGGACAGGGACTCTCCGAGCAGTACGTC. Protein product: CASSLGQGLSEQYV.

The rearrangement uses TRBV7-9 and TRBJ2-7; 9 nucleotides match TRBD1. The CDR3 runs to 14 residues. The germline V gene has CDR1 SEHNR and CDR2 FQNEAQ (reference sequence). V shed 3 bases and J 6 bases; nucleotides not matched to a gene: 6. In DNA, the CDR3 is TGTGCCAGCAGCTTCCGGGACAGGGCTTTCGAGCAGTACTTC. It is translated as CASSFRDRAFEQYF. The whole variable domain, remainder taken from reference TRBV7-9 and TRBJ2-7, is DTGVSQNPRHKITKRGQNVTFRCDPISEHNRLYWYRQTLGQGPEFLTYFQNEAQLEKSRLLSDRFSAERPKGSFSTLEIQRTEQGDSAMYLCASSFRDRAFEQYFGPGTRLTVT.

In this sample, this clonotype turned up a few times. CDR3 nucleotide sequence: TGTGCCAGCAGCTGGGACGGGACAGCGTCAGATACGCAGTATTTT. Residues: CASSWDGTASDTQYF. The chain uses TRBV7-3 and TRBJ2-3; 7 positions agree with TRBD1. CDR1 SGHTA and CDR2 FQGTGA come from the germline V gene. The CDR3 loop spans 15 amino acids. After removal of 4 bases from V and 4 bases from J, the junction contained 8 bases not matched to a gene.

V is TRBV5-1 and J is TRBJ2-7; possible D gene TRBD1, 5 bases. V was trimmed by 1 base and J by 0 bases, leaving 11 bases between them. Germline V gene sequence: CDR1 SGHRS, CDR2 YFSETQ. CDR3 length: 15 residues. This CDR3 reads CASSLRTTSSYEQYF. The CDR3, as DNA: TGCGCCAGCAGCTTGAGGACAACGAGCTCCTACGAGCAGTACTTC.

The gene calls are TRBV5-1 and TRBJ2-1; D is undetermined. There are 16 residues in the CDR3. The V end lost 1 base, the J end lost 8 bases, and 19 bases lay between the germline ends. Germline loops: CDR1 SGHRS, CDR2 YFSETQ. The chain's CDR3 is CASSLYPIKTNDEQFF. The CDR3 DNA follows: TGCGCCAGCAGCTTGTACCCGATCAAGACCAACGATGAGCAGTTCTTC.

CDR3 sequence reads: CSARARGNRVNTEAFF. CDR3 nucleotides: TGCAGTGCTAGAGCGAGAGGGAACAGGGTTAACACTGAAGCTTTCTTT. V is TRBV20-1 and J is TRBJ1-1, with D maybe TRBD1 (6 bases). CDR1 DFQATT and CDR2 SNEGSKA come from the germline V gene (reference sequence). V lost 1 base and J 2 bases, leaving 17 bases between the germline ends. The CDR3 runs to 16 residues.

This clonotype has more than one count but fewer than ten. J is TRBJ2-3 and V is TRBV7-2; 10 nucleotides line up with TRBD2. Germline-derived CDR1 and CDR2 are SGHTA and FQGNSA. This CDR3 is 16 amino acids long. Germline trimming cut 3 bases from V and 4 bases from J; bases unmatched to any gene: 7. CDR3 nucleotide sequence: TGTGCCAGCAGCTTCAGAGCGGGGGGGCACTCAGATACGCAGTATTTT. Translating gives CASSFRAGGHSDTQYF.

The V call is TRBV4-1, the J call TRBJ2-7; D is perhaps TRBD1 (6 bases). Trimming removed 3 bases at V and 3 bases at J, with 9 bases between. CDR1 is MGHRA and CDR2 is YSYEKL in the germline V gene. The CDR3 contains 13 residues. The CDR3 region is CASSQAQGYEQYF. CDR3 bases: TGCGCCAGCAGCCAGGCACAGGGCTACGAGCAGTACTTC.

The chain uses TRBV7-2 and TRBJ2-7; D remains ambiguous. Trimming stripped 1 base from V and 2 bases from J, with 3 bases between. The CDR3 is 12 residues long. Germline V gene data show CDR1 as SGHTA and CDR2 as FQGNSA. Written as DNA, the CDR3 is TGTGCCAGCAGCTTAGTTGCCTACGAGCAGTACTTC. This translates into CASSLVAYEQYF.

J is TRBJ2-7 and V is TRBV5-1; D is possibly TRBD2 (5 bases). V was shortened by 3 bases and J by 2 bases, with 15 bases between the two germline ends. There are 15 residues in the CDR3. Germline lookup yields CDR1 SGHRS and CDR2 YFSETQ. CDR3 region: CASSSPGPAAYEQYF. The DNA of the CDR3 is TGCGCCAGCAGCTCCCCCGGCCCAGCGGCCTACGAGCAGTACTTC.

A few counts support this clonotype. The chain is built from TRBV7-9 and TRBJ2-7; D is unclear. V was pared by 4 bases and J by 4 bases, with 8 bases between. Germline V CDR1 and CDR2: SEHNR, FQNEAQ (reference sequence). The CDR3 spans 12 residues. Written as DNA, the CDR3 is TGTGCCAGCAGCTCATTATCATACGAGCAGTACTTC. Protein: CASSSLSYEQYF.

The chain combines TRBV2 with TRBJ2-7; D uncertain. CDR1 and CDR2 (germline): SNHLY, FYNNEI. V lost 11 bases and J 2 bases, leaving 16 bases between the germline ends. CDR3 length equals 13 residues. CDR3 loop: CAATGLSPYEQYF. CDR3 in DNA: TGTGCCGCTACTGGCCTTTCCCCCTACGAGCAGTACTTC.

This clonotype was recorded a few times. The V call is TRBV3-1, the J call TRBJ1-1; D uncertain. Between the trimmed V and J ends, which lost 0 bases and 4 bases, there was a span of 9 bases. From germline, CDR1 is LGHDT and CDR2 YNNKEL (reference sequence). This CDR3 contains 14 residues. The CDR3 reads CASSQEAAVTEAFF. The CDR3 bases are TGTGCCAGCAGCCAAGAGGCCGCCGTCACTGAAGCTTTCTTT.

There are a few counts of this clonotype. This chain joins TRBV19 and TRBJ2-6; no clear D. CDR1 LNHDA and CDR2 SQIVND come from the germline V gene (reference sequence). This CDR3 spans 15 amino acids. Trimming stripped 7 bases from V and 0 bases from J, with 10 bases between. The CDR3 DNA reads TGTGCCAGTAAGGTCGGATACTCTGGGGCCAACGTCCTGACTTTC. Amino acids: CASKVGYSGANVLTF.